Listed below are T cell receptor beta chains from one sample, sequenced in a study of T cells in Graves' hyperthyroidism and ophthalmopathy. Using its own MiXCR run on the multiplex PCR reads, TCRdb lists one record per CDR3 protein. The repertoire consists of about 380,000 distinct CDR3 sequences, with about 18% occurring once and the leading ten covering 40%. Sequenced sample: blood. The receptor set was obtained from a man aged 18 to 30 with Graves' ophthalmopathy. The CDR3 runs from the conserved cysteine through the conserved F or W. Fields, in order: clone size, V gene, D gene, J gene, CDR3 protein, CDR3 DNA. D genes are given only for firm matches. Clone size appears in some rows only: once, few, many, or a class for an expanded clone.

clone size: few
V gene: TRBV29-1
D gene: NA
J gene: TRBJ1-2
CDR3 protein: CSVDDSNYGYTF
CDR3 DNA: TGCAGCGTTGACGACAGCAATTATGGCTACACCTTC

clone size: many
V gene: TRBV5-1
D gene: TRBD1
J gene: TRBJ2-1
CDR3 protein: CASSLGDRGIYNEQFF
CDR3 DNA: TGCGCCAGCAGCTTGGGGGACAGGGGAATCTACAATGAGCAGTTCTTC

clone size: many
V gene: TRBV20-1
D gene: NA
J gene: TRBJ2-1
CDR3 protein: CSARGTVGYNEQFF
CDR3 DNA: TGCAGTGCTAGAGGGACAGTCGGTTACAATGAGCAGTTCTTC

clone size: few
V gene: TRBV5-1
D gene: NA
J gene: TRBJ1-4
CDR3 protein: CASSWGGYSTNEKLFF
CDR3 DNA: TGCGCCAGCAGCTGGGGTGGCTACTCAACTAATGAAAAACTGTTTTTT

clone size: NA
V gene: TRBV18
D gene: TRBD1
J gene: TRBJ1-4
CDR3 protein: CASLGQGREKLFF
CDR3 DNA: TGTGCCAGCTTGGGACAGGGCCGTGAAAAACTGTTTTTT

clone size: many
V gene: TRBV7-2
D gene: TRBD2
J gene: TRBJ2-5
CDR3 protein: CASTSGGGRETQYF
CDR3 DNA: TGTGCCAGCACTAGCGGGGGGGGCCGGGAGACCCAGTACTTC

clone size: few
V gene: TRBV9
D gene: TRBD1
J gene: TRBJ1-2
CDR3 protein: CASSAEGARWDGYTF
CDR3 DNA: TGTGCCAGCAGCGCGGAGGGGGCGCGTTGGGATGGCTACACCTTC

clone size: few
V gene: TRBV24-1
D gene: NA
J gene: TRBJ2-7
CDR3 protein: CATSDSLGSSYEQYF
CDR3 DNA: TGTGCCACCAGTGATTCGTTAGGGAGCTCCTACGAGCAGTACTTC

clone size: many
V gene: TRBV11-2
D gene: NA
J gene: TRBJ2-1
CDR3 protein: CASSYRYNEQFF
CDR3 DNA: TGTGCCAGCAGCTACAGATACAATGAGCAGTTCTTC

clone size: NA
V gene: TRBV9
D gene: TRBD1
J gene: TRBJ2-3
CDR3 protein: CASTGQGNSDTQYF
CDR3 DNA: TGTGCTAGTACGGGACAGGGGAATTCAGATACGCAGTATTTT

clone size: few
V gene: TRBV9
D gene: NA
J gene: TRBJ2-7
CDR3 protein: CASSVGSSDSYEQYF
CDR3 DNA: TGTGCCAGCAGCGTAGGCAGTTCCGACTCCTACGAGCAGTACTTC

clone size: many
V gene: TRBV12-3/TRBV12-4
D gene: TRBD2
J gene: TRBJ2-7
CDR3 protein: CASSLSGGFLEQYF
CDR3 DNA: TGTGCCAGCAGTTTAAGCGGGGGGTTCTTGGAGCAGTACTTC

clone size: NA
V gene: TRBV7-9
D gene: NA
J gene: TRBJ2-7
CDR3 protein: CACSPGVYEQYF
CDR3 DNA: TGTGCCTGCAGCCCCGGGGTATACGAGCAGTACTTC

clone size: few
V gene: TRBV19
D gene: NA
J gene: TRBJ2-7
CDR3 protein: CASSIRWQTSYEQYF
CDR3 DNA: TGTGCCAGTAGTATAAGGTGGCAGACCTCCTACGAGCAGTACTTC

clone size: NA
V gene: TRBV9
D gene: TRBD2
J gene: TRBJ2-1
CDR3 protein: CASSVGGSSSYNEQFF
CDR3 DNA: TGTGCCAGCAGCGTGGGAGGGTCAAGCTCCTACAATGAGCAGTTCTTC